This T cell receptor (beta chain) came from a study of cytomegalovirus exposure and HLA in healthy donors. Overall study findings and caveats: Sequencing artifact likely explains a cluster of highly shared sequence variants. 150 to 200 TCR beta chains were listed as cytomegalovirus-associated. Follow-up analysis later connected one missense variant in DCLRE1C with trimming of TCR beta V- and J-genes.

With regard to this clone: The antigen is not known.

In the PCR, 60 Vbeta and 13 Jbeta primers were used. The repertoire was sequenced with immunoSEQ multiplex PCR; TCRdb's copy has only in-frame clones and lacks some. The profile shows around 100,000 clones, 80% to 85% of them singletons. The CDR3 is 15 amino acids. The junction had 6 bases not matched to a gene; V was cut back by 4 bases and J by 2 bases. From germline, CDR1 is SGDLS and CDR2 YYNGEE. What was sequenced was PBMCs. This TCR derives from a woman in her 70s in good health and CMV-seropositive. The rearrangement links TRBV9 to TRBJ2-3, with 8 positions matching TRBD1. The CDR3 loop is CASSWTGQSTDTQYF. The DNA for the CDR3 is TGTGCCAGCAGCTGGACAGGGCAATCCACAGATACGCAGTATTTT.